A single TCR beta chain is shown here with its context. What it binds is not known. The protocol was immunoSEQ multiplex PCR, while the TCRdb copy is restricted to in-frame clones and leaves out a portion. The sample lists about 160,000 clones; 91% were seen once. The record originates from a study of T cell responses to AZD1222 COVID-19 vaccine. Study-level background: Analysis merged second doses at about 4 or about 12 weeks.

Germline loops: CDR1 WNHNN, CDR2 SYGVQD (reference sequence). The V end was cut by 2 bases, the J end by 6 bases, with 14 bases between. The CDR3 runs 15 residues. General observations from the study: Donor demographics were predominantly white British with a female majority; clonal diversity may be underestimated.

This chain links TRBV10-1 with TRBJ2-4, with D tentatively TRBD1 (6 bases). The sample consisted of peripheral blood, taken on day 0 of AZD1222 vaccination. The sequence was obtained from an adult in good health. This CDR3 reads CASSEGRVGGNIQYF. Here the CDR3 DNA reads TGCGCCAGCAGTGAGGGAAGGGTAGGGGGAAACATTCAGTACTTC.